This T cell receptor (beta chain) is from a study of cytomegalovirus exposure and HLA in healthy donors. Findings and caveats of the study: Only CMV serostatus was available as immune exposure information.

CDR1 is SGHDN, CDR2 FVKESK, per germline. There are 13 residues in the CDR3. In nominal health when sampled, donors likely had unrecorded immune exposures nonetheless. In its sample, this clone was seen a few times. Antigen: not known. One end of the junction is discordant with germline, which a read error may explain. In the same sample, other DNA sequences code for this CDR3. The PCR made use of 60 Vbeta and 13 Jbeta primers. Clones were read by immunoSEQ multiplex PCR, and TCRdb kept only the in-frame ones, dropping some. In the table there are 90,000 or so clones, about four fifths of which are singletons.

Sequenced: PBMCs. This clonotype was obtained from a man aged 50-60 years in good health and CMV-seropositive. The genes are TRBV14 and TRBJ2-6; tentatively, D is TRBD1 (8 bases). CDR3 sequence reads: CASSQGGANGLTF. In DNA, the CDR3 is TGTGCCAGCTCACAGGGGGGGGCCAACGGCCTGACTTTC.